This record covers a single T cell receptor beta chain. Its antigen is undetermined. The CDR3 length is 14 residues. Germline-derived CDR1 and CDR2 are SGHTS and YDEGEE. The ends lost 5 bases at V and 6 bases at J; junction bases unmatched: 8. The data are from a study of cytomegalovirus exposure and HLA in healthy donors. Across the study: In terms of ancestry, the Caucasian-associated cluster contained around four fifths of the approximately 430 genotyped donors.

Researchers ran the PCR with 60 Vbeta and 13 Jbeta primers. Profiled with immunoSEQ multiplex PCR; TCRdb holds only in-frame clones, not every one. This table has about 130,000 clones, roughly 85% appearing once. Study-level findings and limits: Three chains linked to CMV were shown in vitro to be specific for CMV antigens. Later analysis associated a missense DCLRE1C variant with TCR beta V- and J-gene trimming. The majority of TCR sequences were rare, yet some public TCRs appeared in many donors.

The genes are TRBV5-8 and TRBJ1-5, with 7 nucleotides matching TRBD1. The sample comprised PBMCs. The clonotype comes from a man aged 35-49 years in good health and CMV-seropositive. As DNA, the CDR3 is TGTGCCAGCAGGGCCGACAGGGCAGGTCAGCCCCAGCATTTT. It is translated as CASRADRAGQPQHF. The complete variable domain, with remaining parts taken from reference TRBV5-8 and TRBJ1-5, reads EAGVTQSPTHLIKTRGQQATLRCSPISGHTSVYWYQQALGLGLQFLLWYDEGEERNRGNFPPRFSGRQFPNYSSELNVNALELEDSALYLCASRADRAGQPQHFGDGTRLSIL.